A selection of T cell receptor beta chains follows, all from one sample in a study of blood T cell repertoires in COVID-19. Clones were read by immunoSEQ multiplex PCR, and TCRdb kept only the in-frame ones, dropping some. In the table there are about 370,000 clones, 80% to 90% of which are singletons. Specimen: PBMCs or T cells enriched from blood (not recorded which). The receptors stem from a man younger than 30 who had recovered from COVID-19. Both conserved end residues are part of each CDR3. The order of the fields is clone size, D gene, V gene, J gene, CDR3 protein, CDR3 DNA. A D gene is named only where the DNA matches it firmly. Size is stated for part of the rows, as once, few or many counts, or as a class when the clone is expanded.

size: -; D: -; V: TRBV28; J: TRBJ1-1; CDR3: CASSFVYTEAFF; DNA: TGTGCCAGCAGTTTCGTGTACACTGAAGCTTTCTTT
size: -; D: TRBD2; V: TRBV2; J: TRBJ2-5; CDR3: CASSGTSQARETQYF; DNA: TGTGCCAGCAGCGGGACTAGCCAAGCTAGAGAGACCCAGTACTTC
size: -; D: TRBD2; V: TRBV2; J: TRBJ2-1; CDR3: CASKNLGLGGRAGNEQFF; DNA: TGTGCCAGCAAGAATTTGGGGCTTGGCGGGAGGGCGGGCAATGAGCAGTTCTTC
size: -; D: TRBD2; V: TRBV4-3; J: TRBJ2-1; CDR3: CASSQVGTSGRNEQFF; DNA: TGCGCCAGCAGCCAAGTGGGGACTAGCGGGAGGAATGAGCAGTTCTTC
size: -; D: -; V: TRBV28; J: TRBJ1-4; CDR3: CASSGAYAPNEKLFF; DNA: TGTGCCAGCAGTGGAGCATACGCCCCAAATGAAAAACTGTTTTTT
size: -; D: -; V: TRBV25-1; J: TRBJ1-1; CDR3: CASSAGDRNTEAFF; DNA: TGTGCCAGCAGTGCAGGTGACAGGAACACTGAAGCTTTCTTT
size: -; D: -; V: TRBV7-6; J: TRBJ2-7; CDR3: CASSLGDTSYEQYF; DNA: TGTGCCAGCAGCTTAGGGGACACTTCCTACGAGCAGTACTTC
size: -; D: -; V: TRBV18; J: TRBJ2-7; CDR3: CASSPPSTPYEQYF; DNA: TGTGCCAGCTCACCGCCATCGACTCCCTACGAGCAGTACTTC
size: -; D: -; V: TRBV3-1/TRBV3-2; J: TRBJ2-3; CDR3: CASSPPRALETQYF; DNA: TGTGCCAGCAGCCCGCCCCGAGCCTTGGAGACGCAGTATTTT
size: -; D: -; V: TRBV11-3; J: TRBJ2-3; CDR3: CASSHYTDTQYF; DNA: TGTGCCAGCAGCCACTACACAGATACGCAGTATTTT
size: -; D: -; V: TRBV29-1; J: TRBJ2-1; CDR3: CSVADEQGSNEQFF; DNA: TGCAGCGTTGCAGACGAACAGGGCTCCAATGAGCAGTTCTTC
size: -; D: TRBD2; V: TRBV6-2/TRBV6-3; J: TRBJ2-1; CDR3: CASSTSGTSHEQFF; DNA: TGTGCCAGCAGTACATCCGGGACTAGCCATGAGCAGTTCTTC
size: -; D: TRBD1; V: TRBV18; J: TRBJ1-2; CDR3: CASSPGTGEHGYTF; DNA: TGTGCCAGCTCACCGGGGACAGGGGAGCATGGCTACACCTTC
size: -; D: -; V: TRBV6-5; J: TRBJ1-1; CDR3: CASTLGGRNTEAFF; DNA: TGTGCCAGCACCCTGGGGGGACGAAACACTGAAGCTTTCTTT
size: few; D: -; V: TRBV25-1; J: TRBJ1-1; CDR3: CASSELGGGSDTEAFF; DNA: TGTGCCAGCAGTGAATTGGGGGGGGGATCAGACACTGAAGCTTTCTTT
size: -; D: -; V: TRBV29-1; J: TRBJ1-4; CDR3: CSVVPSGKNEKLFF; DNA: TGCAGCGTTGTTCCTTCCGGGAAGAATGAAAAACTGTTTTTT
size: -; D: TRBD2; V: TRBV10-2; J: TRBJ2-7; CDR3: CASSEGGLAGVISYEQYF; DNA: TGCGCCAGCAGTGAAGGGGGACTAGCGGGAGTTATCTCCTACGAGCAGTACTTC
size: once; D: -; V: TRBV27; J: TRBJ2-7; CDR3: CASSPLASPYEQYF; DNA: TGTGCCAGCAGTCCACTAGCATCCCCCTACGAGCAGTACTTC
size: -; D: TRBD1; V: TRBV7-3; J: TRBJ2-7; CDR3: CASSYDTGQLYEQYF; DNA: TGTGCCAGCAGCTACGACACGGGACAGCTCTACGAGCAGTACTTC
size: few; D: TRBD1; V: TRBV7-7; J: TRBJ1-2; CDR3: CASSLGTGGFYGYTF; DNA: TGTGCCAGCAGCTTAGGGACAGGGGGCTTCTATGGCTACACCTTC
size: few; D: -; V: TRBV6-8; J: TRBJ1-6; CDR3: CASSYSIGSGNSPLHF; DNA: TGTGCCAGCAGTTACTCGATTGGCTCAGGTAATTCACCCCTCCACTTT
size: -; D: TRBD1; V: TRBV4-3; J: TRBJ2-7; CDR3: CASSQVHPGTGYYEQYF; DNA: TGCGCCAGCAGCCAAGTTCACCCCGGGACAGGATACTACGAGCAGTACTTC
size: -; D: -; V: TRBV7-9; J: TRBJ2-7; CDR3: CASSRRGRPGEALSYEQYF; DNA: TGTGCCAGCAGCCGTCGCGGGCGCCCCGGGGAGGCCCTCTCCTACGAGCAGTACTTC
size: -; D: TRBD1; V: TRBV19; J: TRBJ2-1; CDR3: CASREAGTGVSNEQFF; DNA: TGTGCCAGTAGAGAAGCTGGGACAGGGGTGTCCAATGAGCAGTTCTTC
size: -; D: -; V: TRBV3-1/TRBV3-2; J: TRBJ1-2; CDR3: CASSQTSITGYTF; DNA: TGTGCCAGCAGCCAAACCTCAATAACAGGCTACACCTTC
size: -; D: -; V: TRBV6-2/TRBV6-3; J: TRBJ2-4; CDR3: CASSPGAPGGKNIQYF; DNA: TGTGCCAGCAGCCCAGGGGCCCCCGGCGGCAAAAACATTCAGTACTTC
size: few; D: TRBD1; V: TRBV18; J: TRBJ2-5; CDR3: CASSLDRSKTQYF; DNA: TGTGCCAGCTCATTGGACAGGTCGAAGACCCAGTACTTC
size: -; D: TRBD1; V: TRBV7-9; J: TRBJ1-4; CDR3: CASTGTGGGKLFF; DNA: TGTGCCAGCACCGGGACAGGGGGCGGAAAACTGTTTTTT
size: -; D: -; V: TRBV9; J: TRBJ2-4; CDR3: CASSRQIGAKNIQYF; DNA: TGTGCCAGCAGCCGACAAATTGGGGCCAAAAACATTCAGTACTTC
size: -; D: -; V: TRBV6-5; J: TRBJ1-1; CDR3: CASRLDSNYLSAFF; DNA: TGTGCCAGCAGACTCGACAGTAATTATCTGTCGGCTTTCTTT
size: -; D: -; V: TRBV15; J: TRBJ2-5; CDR3: CATSRTGGEETQYF; DNA: TGTGCCACCAGCAGAACAGGGGGGGAAGAGACCCAGTACTTC
size: -; D: -; V: TRBV4-1; J: TRBJ2-3; CDR3: CASSQDRTHTADTQYF; DNA: TGCGCCAGCAGCCAAGATAGGACTCATACCGCAGATACGCAGTATTTT
size: -; D: -; V: TRBV7-9; J: TRBJ2-1; CDR3: CASSPLGLSNEQFF; DNA: TGTGCCAGCAGCCCTTTGGGCCTTTCCAATGAGCAGTTCTTC
size: -; D: -; V: TRBV5-4; J: TRBJ2-5; CDR3: CASSKGETQYF; DNA: TGTGCCAGCAGCAAGGGGGAGACCCAGTACTTC
size: -; D: -; V: TRBV9; J: TRBJ1-2; CDR3: CASSRQDDNYGYTF; DNA: TGTGCCAGCAGTCGACAGGATGATAACTATGGCTACACCTTC
size: -; D: TRBD1; V: TRBV10-3; J: TRBJ1-6; CDR3: CAISRDRGNYNSPLHF; DNA: TGTGCCATCAGTAGGGACAGGGGAAATTATAATTCACCCCTCCACTTT
size: -; D: TRBD1; V: TRBV10-3; J: TRBJ2-5; CDR3: CAIRRQGSETQYF; DNA: TGTGCCATCAGAAGACAGGGGTCAGAGACCCAGTACTTC
size: once; D: TRBD2; V: TRBV5-1; J: TRBJ2-5; CDR3: CASSLAGRIGGETQYF; DNA: TGCGCCAGCAGCTTGGCCGGGAGGATTGGAGGGGAGACCCAGTACTTC
size: -; D: -; V: TRBV6-1; J: TRBJ1-2; CDR3: CASSESWDNRFYGYTF; DNA: TGTGCCAGCAGTGAAAGTTGGGACAACCGATTCTATGGCTACACCTTC
size: -; D: -; V: TRBV7-6; J: TRBJ2-7; CDR3: CASSPRGNFYEQYF; DNA: TGTGCCAGCAGCCCTCGGGGGAATTTCTACGAGCAGTACTTC
size: once; D: TRBD1; V: TRBV5-1; J: TRBJ2-1; CDR3: CASSLDASGRDRGFYNEQFF; DNA: TGCGCCAGCAGCTTGGACGCTTCTGGCCGGGACAGGGGGTTCTACAATGAGCAGTTCTTC
size: -; D: -; V: TRBV6-1; J: TRBJ1-1; CDR3: CASSEEGTLEAFF; DNA: TGTGCCAGCAGTGAGGAGGGTACCCTTGAAGCCTTCTTT
size: -; D: -; V: TRBV5-1; J: TRBJ1-2; CDR3: CASSPDKSRPLYGYTF; DNA: TGCGCCAGCAGCCCCGACAAAAGCCGGCCCCTCTATGGCTACACCTTC
size: -; D: -; V: TRBV5-1; J: TRBJ2-7; CDR3: CASSLGEEYEQYF; DNA: TGCGCCAGCAGCCTAGGGGAGGAATACGAGCAGTACTTC
size: -; D: TRBD2; V: TRBV5-6; J: TRBJ2-2; CDR3: CASSFQLAELTGELFF; DNA: TGTGCCAGCAGCTTCCAACTAGCGGAACTAACCGGGGAGCTGTTTTTT
size: -; D: -; V: TRBV28; J: TRBJ1-2; CDR3: CASRLQVGYGYTF; DNA: TGTGCCAGCAGGCTACAGGTTGGATATGGCTACACCTTC
size: -; D: -; V: TRBV28; J: TRBJ1-2; CDR3: CASSRDIYGYTF; DNA: TGTGCCAGCAGCCGAGACATCTATGGCTACACCTTC
size: -; D: -; V: TRBV29-1; J: TRBJ1-3; CDR3: CSVEVSAGNTIYF; DNA: TGCAGCGTTGAAGTGTCAGCTGGAAACACCATATATTTT
size: once; D: -; V: TRBV6-5; J: TRBJ1-4; CDR3: CASSYVSGAEKLFF; DNA: TGTGCCAGCAGTTACGTTTCGGGAGCGGAAAAACTGTTTTTT
size: -; D: TRBD2; V: TRBV5-4; J: TRBJ2-1; CDR3: CASSPGLAGGPKEFF; DNA: TGTGCCAGCAGCCCGGGACTAGCGGGGGGGCCTAAAGAGTTCTTC
size: -; D: TRBD2; V: TRBV23-1; J: TRBJ2-7; CDR3: CASTRPDQRGSSYEQYF; DNA: TGCGCCAGCACGCGGCCCGACCAGCGGGGAAGCTCCTACGAGCAGTACTTC
size: -; D: TRBD1; V: TRBV11-2; J: TRBJ2-7; CDR3: CASSLVGQGIYEQYF; DNA: TGTGCCAGCAGCTTAGTGGGACAGGGTATCTACGAGCAGTACTTC